The rows below give T cell receptor beta chains drawn from one sample of a study of a mutant IDH1 vaccine in newly diagnosed glioma. TCRdb keeps only in-frame clones here, not all; method: immunoSEQ multiplex PCR. The profile covers about 33,000 clones, with around three quarters appearing a single time and approximately 2.9% taken by the ten largest. These TCRs' antigens remain unknown. Sequencing was performed on PBMCs, taken from a glioma patient whose treatment included an IDH1 peptide vaccine. The receptors come from a man in his forties with glioma. Some clones in this sample may be carry-over from other donors' samples. Both conserved end residues are part of each CDR3. D genes are given only for firm matches. Where a row states a size, it is once, few, many or the class of an expanded clone; other rows omit it.

j_call: TRBJ2-3
v_call: TRBV5-1
d_call: TRBD2
clone_size: .
cdr3_aa: CASSGRGTSTDTQYF
cdr3_nt: TGCGCCAGCAGCGGGAGGGGTACTAGCACAGATACGCAGTATTTT

j_call: TRBJ1-3
v_call: TRBV6-5
d_call: .
clone_size: once
cdr3_aa: CASRPPGAGNTIYF
cdr3_nt: TGTGCCAGCAGGCCCCCGGGGGCCGGAAACACCATATATTTT

j_call: TRBJ2-3
v_call: TRBV4-1
d_call: .
clone_size: .
cdr3_aa: CASSQARDRTDTQYF
cdr3_nt: TGCGCCAGCAGCCAAGCCCGGGACCGCACAGATACGCAGTATTTT

j_call: TRBJ2-7
v_call: TRBV6-6
d_call: .
clone_size: few
cdr3_aa: CASSYGGFRSDEQYF
cdr3_nt: TGTGCCAGCAGTTACGGGGGGTTCCGAAGCGACGAGCAGTACTTC

j_call: TRBJ2-7
v_call: TRBV2
d_call: TRBD1
clone_size: .
cdr3_aa: CASRTTGGSYEQYF
cdr3_nt: TGTGCCAGCAGAACGACAGGGGGAAGCTACGAGCAGTACTTC

j_call: TRBJ1-4
v_call: TRBV19
d_call: .
clone_size: .
cdr3_aa: CASSSQYFATNEKLFF
cdr3_nt: TGTGCCAGTAGTAGCCAGTACTTTGCAACTAATGAAAAACTGTTTTTT

j_call: TRBJ1-3
v_call: TRBV7-9
d_call: .
clone_size: .
cdr3_aa: CASSTDIANTIYF
cdr3_nt: TGTGCCAGCAGCACGGACATTGCGAACACCATATATTTT

j_call: TRBJ1-1
v_call: TRBV5-1
d_call: .
clone_size: .
cdr3_aa: CASSLAPGIPYEAFF
cdr3_nt: TGCGCCAGCAGCCTGGCCCCAGGAATTCCCTATGAAGCTTTCTTT

j_call: TRBJ1-5
v_call: TRBV19
d_call: TRBD1
clone_size: few
cdr3_aa: CASSRTGTGSNQPQHF
cdr3_nt: TGTGCCAGTAGTCGAACCGGGACAGGCTCGAATCAGCCCCAGCATTTT

j_call: TRBJ2-3
v_call: TRBV6-1
d_call: TRBD2
clone_size: .
cdr3_aa: CASSEWWTSGSQADTQYF
cdr3_nt: TGTGCCAGCAGTGAATGGTGGACTAGCGGAAGTCAGGCAGATACGCAGTATTTT

j_call: TRBJ1-5
v_call: TRBV5-8
d_call: .
clone_size: .
cdr3_aa: CASSLLKGQPQHF
cdr3_nt: TGTGCCAGCAGCTTACTGAAAGGTCAGCCCCAGCATTTT